The text below deals with one T cell receptor (beta chain). Original processing methods: Amplification from reference gene primers served as the basis for estimated nucleated cell counts. Sequencing used immunoSEQ multiplex PCR; TCRdb keeps in-frame clones, though not all of them. The V and J calls and clone size were taken over from that table, and D and trimming were inferred from the DNA. The sample yields roughly 100,000 clones, around 87% seen once. The entry originates in a study of blood T cell repertoires in COVID-19. Specimen: peripheral blood. This sequence originates from a human donor in a cohort sampled during active COVID-19.

The CDR3 nucleotides are TGCGCCAGCAGCCACTTAGCGGAGGACAATGAGCAGTTCTTC. It encodes CASSHLAEDNEQFF. The chain has TRBV4-1 and TRBJ2-1; perhaps TRBD2 as D (6 bases). The V and J ends lost 3 bases and 5 bases respectively, with 11 bases between them. This CDR3 region has 14 residues. Germline V gene data show CDR1 as MGHRA and CDR2 as YSYEKL.